This TCR beta chain was captured in a study of post-analysis software for immune sequencing data (dated by TCRdb to the mid-2010s). About the investigation overall: The recorded disease courses included relapsing-remitting, secondary progressive and progressive-relapsing multiple sclerosis, and some patients had no subtype annotation. The multiple sclerosis patient repertoires were compared with about a dozen previously published healthy control repertoires from donors aged 6 to 25 years. A subset of samples was prepared in parallel using single-end sample barcoding, then pooled and co-amplified after Illumina adapter ligation.

To prepare the library, PCR was applied. The instrument given in TCRdb is Illumina HiSeq 2500. To reduce PCR and sequencing biases, unique molecular identifiers were built into the TCR beta cDNA libraries. Per 1 to 10 million input T cells, approximately 500,000 cDNA molecules were obtained, such that each molecule approximated one T cell. The patient libraries were prepared and sequenced using the same protocol as the earlier healthy control dataset. Within a given batch, samples were prepared together, multiplexed and sequenced on the same HiSeq lane. Regarding the original processing steps: MIGEC handled the raw barcoded reads, throwing out single-read molecular identifier groups before consensus assembly and CDR3 extraction. Clonotype tables were post-analysed with VDJtools, normalizing diversity by down-sampling all datasets to the smallest sample size. Repertoire overlap clustering matched CDR3 amino acid but not nucleotide sequences to correct batch-related cross-sample contamination. Clones were called with MiXCR by TCRdb after fastp trimmed the public reads at Q25, and only in-frame beta chains were retained. Under each unique CDR3 protein, matching rows form one entry showing the most common genes and DNA. TCRdb, not the authors, supplied the V and J calls. In all, the sample holds about 190,000 distinct CDR3 sequences, and around 29% of those were seen once. The top ten constitute about 3.7% of the sample.

Overall results and qualifications from the work: Significantly higher frequencies in patients than in controls were found for five or six TRBV segments, including TRBV5-6, TRBV5-1 and TRBV20-1. The control group was slightly older than the multiple sclerosis patient group. Strong co-clustering of samples prepared in the same batch was shown by direct clustering with F measure, prompting a batch-effect correction. Compared with controls, multiple sclerosis patients had significantly lower normalized Chao1 diversity, a finding suggesting substantial peripheral T-cell clonal expansion.

TCR beta repertoires were profiled from peripheral blood of roughly twelve young patients with multiple sclerosis to demonstrate the VDJtools post-analysis software. The multiple sclerosis patients were children and adolescents ranging in age from roughly 6 to 16 years. This clonotype was found many times. The target of this receptor is not known. No quality values exist for individual bases; no much larger clone is one base distant. Per the germline V gene, LGHNA is the CDR1 and YNFKEQ is the CDR2. The CDR3 numbers 16 residues from cysteine through phenylalanine. Just CDR3 DNA is preserved here, 48 bases in frame from base 1. V is clipped by 0 bases and J by 1 base, and the sequence between their germline boundaries is 10 bases long.

Sequenced sample: blood. The receptor chain draws on TRBV4-2 and TRBJ2-4, and TRBD2 may be the D gene, going by 6 matching bases. The clonotype comes from a girl younger than 18 with multiple sclerosis. This receptor has the CDR3 CASSQEFGGAKNIQYF. The sequenced DNA: TGTGCCAGCAGCCAAGAATTTGGGGGGGCCAAAAACATTCAGTACTTC.